This T cell receptor beta chain is drawn from a study of identical twins. In TCRdb, the 5' RACE reads were re-called with MiXCR into one record per CDR3 protein. The sample has 1.5 million to 2 million distinct CDR3 sequences, around 29% seen once. Each donor was a healthy Caucasian. This CDR3 has 15 residues. Per germline, CDR1 SNHLY and CDR2 FYNNEI. The V gene end was trimmed by 1 base and the J gene end by 5 bases; junction bases not matched to a gene: 5. The material sequenced was cord blood. The source is a newborn girl in good health. The J gene is TRBJ2-1, the V gene TRBV2, with 7 positions matching TRBD1. For the CDR3, the DNA is TGTGCCAGCAGTGAAGGCAGGGGGAGAGACAATGAGCAGTTCTTC. This gives the protein CASSEGRGRDNEQFF.